The entry below describes one TCR beta chain. The antigen is undetermined. Patients picked for sequencing had shown CD8+CD57+ cell expansion detected by flow cytometry. The patients, all of them, had severe acquired aplastic anemia. These data belong to a study of CD8+CD57+ T cells in acquired aplastic anemia. Study results and caveats: Statistical testing detected no significant gap in CD8+ Simpson's diversity between patients and controls.

V shed 9 bases and J 4 bases; nucleotides not matched to a gene: 7. The CDR3 spans 14 residues. Germline lookup yields CDR1 SGHAT and CDR2 FQNNGV. TCR beta VDJ and CDR3 profiling used genomic DNA as template. Using its own MiXCR run on the reads, TCRdb lists one record per CDR3 protein. Among around 430,000 distinct CDR3 sequences listed, around 32% were seen once. The rearrangement joins TRBV11-2 to TRBJ2-7; 12 nucleotides align to TRBD2. This TCR came from a human donor with aplastic anemia. Material: sorted CD4+, CD8+, or CD8+CD57+ T cells (not recorded which) from PBMCs. The CDR3 spells CASTRTSGIYEQYF. The CDR3 nucleotides are TGTGCCAGTACGAGGACTAGCGGGATATACGAGCAGTACTTC.